Presented here are 30 T cell receptor beta chains from one specimen sequenced in a study of technical replicates of blood from a few donors. TCRdb's table, derived via immunoSEQ multiplex PCR, lists solely in-frame clones and lacks some. The profile shows approximately 81,000 clones, roughly 77% of them singletons. Sequencing was performed on PBMCs. The source is a human donor in good health. Some clones in this sample may be carry-over from other donors' samples.

V is TRBV23-1 and J is TRBJ2-2; 7 nucleotides line up with TRBD1. TRBV23-1 is labeled an ORF, and its function is uncertain. The CDR3 consists of 15 residues. The CDR3 sequence is CALSSGTERTGELFF. The CDR3 region has the DNA TGCGCACTATCCTCCGGGACAGAGCGAACCGGGGAGCTGTTTTTT.

V gene TRBV25-1 combines with J gene TRBJ1-4; possibly TRBD1 for D (6 bases). The CDR3 contains 13 residues. V was shortened by 6 bases and J by 7 bases, with 12 bases between the two germline ends. Germline values: CDR1 MGHDK, CDR2 SYGVNS. The DNA of the CDR3 is TGTGCCAGCAGGGGCAGGGGTGGTGAAAAACTGTTTTTT. Encoded protein: CASRGRGGEKLFF. The full variable domain, in which reference TRBV25-1 and TRBJ1-4 provide the parts outside the CDR3, is EADIYQTPRYLVIGTGKKITLECSQTMGHDKMYWYQQDPGMELHLIHYSYGVNSTEKGDLSSESTVSRIRTEHFPLTLESARPSHTSQYLCASRGRGGEKLFFGSGTQLSVL.

With regard to this clone: Other DNA sequences in the same sample also yield this CDR3. The V and J genes are TRBV9 and TRBJ2-1; TRBD2 aligns across 12 bases. With 4 bases clipped from V and 5 bases from J, the junction kept 4 bases outside the gene matches. The CDR3 sequence is 15 residues long. Germline values: CDR1 SGDLS, CDR2 YYNGEE. The CDR3 nucleotides read TGTGCCAGCAGCCCGCGGACTAGCGGGGACAATGAGCAGTTCTTC. It codes for CASSPRTSGDNEQFF.

This chain joins TRBV7-9 and TRBJ2-3, with TRBD2 matching 9 bases. Germline assignment: CDR1 SEHNR and CDR2 FQNEAQ (reference sequence). The junction had 7 bases not matched to a gene; V was cut back by 4 bases and J by 2 bases. This CDR3 comprises 16 residues. CDR3 region: CASSSRLAESTDTQYF. CDR3 DNA: TGTGCCAGCAGCTCGCGACTAGCGGAGTCCACAGATACGCAGTATTTT.

This sequence joins TRBV11-3 and TRBJ2-1; D may be TRBD1 (8 bases). Germline values: CDR1 SGHNT, CDR2 YENEEA. This CDR3 comprises 15 residues. The V and J ends lost 4 bases and 3 bases respectively, with 13 bases between them. CDR3 nucleotide sequence: TGTGCCAGCAGCTCAGGGGGCGGGGGCTACAATGAGCAGTTCTTC. This codes for CASSSGGGGYNEQFF.

The rearrangement links TRBV4-1 to TRBJ2-7; D possibly corresponds to TRBD1 (5 bases). The CDR3 runs 17 residues. Trimming cost V 3 bases and J 5 bases, with 23 bases left between them. Germline CDR1 reads MGHRA; CDR2 reads YSYEKL. CDR3 sequence: CASSHPIGADRAHEQYF. The CDR3 DNA follows: TGCGCCAGCAGCCACCCCATAGGGGCGGACCGGGCCCACGAGCAGTACTTC.

The V gene is TRBV5-4, the J gene TRBJ2-6, with 9 bases matching TRBD1. The germline V gene has CDR1 SGHNT and CDR2 YYREEE (reference sequence). Unmatched junction bases numbered 9, after V lost 4 bases and J lost 4 bases. This CDR3 has 17 amino acids. This CDR3 is CASSPGQGWFGANVLTF. The CDR3 nucleotides are TGTGCCAGCAGCCCGGGACAGGGATGGTTCGGGGCCAACGTCCTGACTTTC.

This clone was seen a handful of times. This chain uses TRBV28 with TRBJ1-1; TRBD1 might be the D (5 bases). The CDR3 loop spans 12 amino acids. Germline loops: CDR1 MDHEN, CDR2 SYDVKM. V lost 5 bases and J lost 11, with 15 bases in between. The CDR3 sequence is CASSPDRLGAFF. CDR3 sequence (DNA): TGTGCCAGCAGTCCCGACAGACTCGGTGCTTTCTTT.

This chain connects TRBV25-1 to TRBJ1-1, with D uncertain. The CDR3 loop spans 13 amino acids. Trimming cost V 7 bases and J 7 bases, with 16 bases left between them. Germline CDR1 is MGHDK and CDR2 is SYGVNS. CDR3 sequence: CASTSHGVSEAFF. The CDR3 region has the DNA TGTGCCAGCACCTCCCACGGGGTTAGTGAAGCTTTCTTT.

Concerning this clone: Other DNA sequences from this sample encode an identical CDR3 as well. The chain combines TRBV29-1 with TRBJ1-2; 8 bases match TRBD1. The ends lost 6 bases at V and 4 bases at J; junction bases unmatched: 4. The CDR3 is 12 amino acids. Germline-derived CDR1 and CDR2 are SQVTM and ANQGSEA. Here the CDR3 reads CSVGDRTYGYTF. The CDR3 nucleotides read TGCAGCGTCGGGGACAGGACCTATGGCTACACCTTC.

V gene TRBV9 combines with J gene TRBJ2-3, with 9 bases lining up with TRBD2. The germline V gene encodes CDR1 SGDLS and CDR2 YYNGEE. The CDR3 contains 15 residues. V dropped 2 bases and J dropped 2; count of bases not matched to a gene: 3. CDR3 protein: CASSVLAGYTDTQYF. The CDR3 region has the DNA TGTGCCAGCAGCGTCCTAGCGGGGTACACAGATACGCAGTATTTT.

This chain connects TRBV2 to TRBJ2-5; a weak D match, TRBD1 (6 bases). The V and J ends lost 8 bases and 4 bases respectively, with 8 bases between them. The CDR3 totals 11 residues. Germline V gene sequence: CDR1 SNHLY, CDR2 FYNNEI. Written as DNA, the CDR3 is TGTGCCAGCGGGGGCGCAGAGACCCAGTACTTC. Its translation is CASGGAETQYF. Full variable domain (missing parts from reference TRBV2 and TRBJ2-5): EPEVTQTPSHQVTQMGQEVILRCVPISNHLYFYWYRQILGQKVEFLVSFYNNEISEKSEIFDDQFSVERPDGSNFTLKIRSTKLEDSAMYFCASGGAETQYFGPGTRLLVL.

The V gene is TRBV30, the J gene TRBJ2-7, with TRBD1 as a possible D gene (6 bases). This CDR3 has 15 residues. V lost 2 bases and J 0 bases, leaving 14 bases between the germline ends. Germline lookup yields CDR1 GTSNPN and CDR2 SVGIG (reference sequence). CDR3 in DNA: TGTGCCTGGAGTAAGGACGGGACAAGCTCCTACGAGCAGTACTTC. It specifies CAWSKDGTSSYEQYF.

The chain combines TRBV4-3 with TRBJ2-3; 9 bases match TRBD1. CDR1 and CDR2 from the germline V gene are LGHNA and YSLEER. The CDR3 is 16 amino acids. Unmatched junction bases numbered 9, after V lost 5 bases and J lost 3 bases. The chain's CDR3 is CASSKRTGVSTDTQYF. CDR3 bases: TGCGCCAGCAGCAAACGGACAGGGGTATCAACAGATACGCAGTATTTT.

V gene TRBV7-2 combines with J gene TRBJ1-2; the D is unclear. V was trimmed by 2 bases and J by 2 bases, leaving 6 bases between them. The germline V gene encodes CDR1 SGHTA and CDR2 FQGNSA. The CDR3 spans 13 residues. CDR3 coding DNA: TGTGCCAGCAGCTTATTCCAAAACTATGGCTACACCTTC. Its translation: CASSLFQNYGYTF.

This chain links TRBV5-5 with TRBJ1-3, with 7 bases that match TRBD1. V lost 4 bases to trimming and J lost 0 bases; unmatched junction nucleotides: 7. Germline V gives CDR1 SGHKS, CDR2 YYEKEE (reference sequence). CDR3 length: 16 amino acids. The CDR3 sequence: CASSPGQHLSGNTIYF. The CDR3 bases are TGTGCCAGCAGCCCGGGACAGCACCTCTCTGGAAACACCATATATTTT.

The CDR3 reads CASSAGTSTGELFF. In nucleotides, the CDR3 is TGTGCCAGCAGCGCCGGGACTAGTACCGGGGAGCTGTTTTTT. This chain joins TRBV9 and TRBJ2-2; 8 bases fit TRBD2. Per the germline V gene, CDR1 is SGDLS and CDR2 is YYNGEE. The CDR3 spans 14 residues. V was pared by 3 bases and J by 5 bases, with 3 bases of the junction left unmatched.

The gene calls are TRBV9 and TRBJ1-2; 10 bases fit TRBD1. The germline V gene encodes CDR1 SGDLS and CDR2 YYNGEE. This CDR3 region has 16 residues. V trimming: 4 bases; J trimming: 0 bases; junction bases outside the gene matches: 6. The CDR3: CASSLGTGAANYGYTF. The CDR3 DNA is TGTGCCAGCAGCCTCGGGACAGGGGCAGCTAACTATGGCTACACCTTC.

The V gene is TRBV27, the J gene TRBJ1-2, with 9 positions matching TRBD1. CDR3 length: 12 residues. The J segment lost 7 bases and the V segment lost 6 bases, leaving 3 bases of the junction unmatched. Germline V gene lookup returns CDR1 MNHEY and CDR2 SMNVEV (reference sequence). The CDR3 region is CASSKDRGGYTF. In DNA form, the CDR3 reads TGTGCCAGCAGCAAGGACAGGGGTGGCTACACCTTC.

The CDR3 loop reads CASSLVTSGTYNEQFF. CDR3 DNA sequence: TGTGCCAGCAGCTTAGTTACTAGCGGGACCTACAATGAGCAGTTCTTC. The chain couples TRBV11-2 to TRBJ2-1, with 10 bases matching TRBD2. The germline V gene has CDR1 SGHAT and CDR2 FQNNGV. There are 16 residues in the CDR3. Germline trimming cut 1 base from V and 2 bases from J; bases unmatched to any gene: 2.

The chain is built from TRBV27 and TRBJ2-7; TRBD2 agrees at 10 bases. CDR1 is MNHEY and CDR2 is SMNVEV in the germline V gene (reference sequence). V shed 2 bases, J shed 4 bases, and the junction held 2 bases outside the gene matches. CDR3 size: 14 residues. For the CDR3, the DNA is TGTGCCAGCAGTTTAAGGACTAGCGGTTACGAGCAGTACTTC. It codes for CASSLRTSGYEQYF.

The rearrangement uses TRBV11-2 and TRBJ2-7; tentatively, D is TRBD1 (5 bases). Germline V lookup: CDR1 SGHAT, CDR2 FQNNGV. The CDR3 consists of 11 residues. Trimming left V 8 bases short and J 3 bases short, with 8 bases between. Here the CDR3 DNA reads TGTGCCAGCCGACAGAGCTACGAGCAGTACTTC. It is translated as CASRQSYEQYF.

The gene calls are TRBV28 and TRBJ2-1; 9 positions match TRBD1. This CDR3 has 15 amino acids. CDR1 and CDR2 from the germline V gene are MDHEN and SYDVKM. V gave up 2 bases and J gave up 8 bases; unmatched junction bases: 7. The CDR3 loop is CASSLGGQGIHEQFF. CDR3 nucleotide sequence: TGTGCCAGCAGTTTAGGGGGACAGGGTATACATGAGCAGTTCTTC.

The chain joins TRBV5-5 to TRBJ1-5, with D unresolved. Per germline, CDR1 SGHKS and CDR2 YYEKEE (reference sequence). The V end was cut by 0 bases, the J end by 0 bases, with 4 bases between. The CDR3 spans 14 residues. The CDR3 spells CASSLVNSNQPQHF. The DNA of the CDR3 is TGTGCCAGCAGCTTGGTTAATAGCAATCAGCCCCAGCATTTT. Drawing the rest from reference TRBV5-5 and TRBJ1-5, the complete variable domain is DAGVTQSPTHLIKTRGQQVTLRCSPISGHKSVSWYQQVLGQGPQFIFQYYEKEERGRGNFPDRFSARQFPNYSSELNVNALLLGDSALYLCASSLVNSNQPQHFGDGTRLSIL.

The J gene is TRBJ2-2, the V gene TRBV5-7; D remains ambiguous. TRBV5-7 is an open reading frame whose function is uncertain. The CDR3 contains 12 residues. Trimming shortened V by 6 bases and J by 7 bases, and 10 bases separated the two germline ends. CDR3 in amino acids: CASTISGGELFF. DNA for the CDR3: TGTGCCAGCACCATTTCCGGCGGGGAGCTGTTTTTT.

The chain recombines TRBV2 with TRBJ2-4; 7 nucleotides agree with TRBD1. The CDR3 runs to 12 residues. The V and J ends lost 7 bases and 13 bases, in that order; junction bases with no gene match: 10. Germline loops: CDR1 SNHLY, CDR2 FYNNEI. The CDR3 DNA reads as TGTGCCAGCAAGACCTGGGACAGCCTACAGTACTTC. Protein sequence: CASKTWDSLQYF.

The chain carries TRBV14 and TRBJ2-1, with TRBD2 matching 7 bases. This CDR3 is built from 15 residues. Germline loops: CDR1 SGHDN, CDR2 FVKESK. Trimming at V came to 3 bases and at J to 6 bases, leaving 8 bases not matched to a gene. This CDR3 reads CASSQTRLAINEQFF. Written as DNA, the CDR3 is TGTGCCAGCAGCCAGACCCGACTAGCCATCAATGAGCAGTTCTTC. Full variable domain (outside the CDR3, taken from reference TRBV14 and TRBJ2-1): EAGVTQFPSHSVIEKGQTVTLRCDPISGHDNLYWYRRVMGKEIKFLLHFVKESKQDESGMPNNRFLAERTGGTYSTLKVQPAELEDSGVYFCASSQTRLAINEQFFGPGTRLTVL.

V and J are TRBV4-1 and TRBJ2-5, with TRBD1 matching 7 bases. The germline CDR1 and CDR2 sequences are MGHRA and YSYEKL. V was clipped by 5 bases and J by 3 bases; unmatched bases: 9. CDR3 length: 15 amino acids. CDR3 in amino acids: CASSYRLGGKETQYF. The CDR3 DNA follows: TGCGCCAGCAGCTACCGCTTAGGGGGCAAAGAGACCCAGTACTTC.

This chain uses TRBV7-2 with TRBJ1-1; 7 bases map to TRBD1. The CDR3 sequence is 14 residues long. Unmatched junction bases numbered 4, after V lost 2 bases and J lost 4 bases. In germline, CDR1 is SGHTA, CDR2 FQGNSA. CDR3 DNA sequence: TGTGCCAGCAGCTTAAGGGGGCTAGGCACTGAAGCTTTCTTT. Amino acids: CASSLRGLGTEAFF.

This rearrangement joins TRBV4-2 to TRBJ2-1; weak D call: TRBD2 (7 bases). Germline values: CDR1 LGHNA, CDR2 YNFKEQ. Trimming removed 1 base from V and 7 bases from J, with 26 bases in between. The CDR3 has 19 residues. CDR3 loop: CASSQGGGGGRSASNEQFF. The CDR3 DNA reads as TGTGCCAGCAGCCAAGGGGGGGGCGGGGGACGTAGCGCGAGTAATGAGCAGTTCTTC.